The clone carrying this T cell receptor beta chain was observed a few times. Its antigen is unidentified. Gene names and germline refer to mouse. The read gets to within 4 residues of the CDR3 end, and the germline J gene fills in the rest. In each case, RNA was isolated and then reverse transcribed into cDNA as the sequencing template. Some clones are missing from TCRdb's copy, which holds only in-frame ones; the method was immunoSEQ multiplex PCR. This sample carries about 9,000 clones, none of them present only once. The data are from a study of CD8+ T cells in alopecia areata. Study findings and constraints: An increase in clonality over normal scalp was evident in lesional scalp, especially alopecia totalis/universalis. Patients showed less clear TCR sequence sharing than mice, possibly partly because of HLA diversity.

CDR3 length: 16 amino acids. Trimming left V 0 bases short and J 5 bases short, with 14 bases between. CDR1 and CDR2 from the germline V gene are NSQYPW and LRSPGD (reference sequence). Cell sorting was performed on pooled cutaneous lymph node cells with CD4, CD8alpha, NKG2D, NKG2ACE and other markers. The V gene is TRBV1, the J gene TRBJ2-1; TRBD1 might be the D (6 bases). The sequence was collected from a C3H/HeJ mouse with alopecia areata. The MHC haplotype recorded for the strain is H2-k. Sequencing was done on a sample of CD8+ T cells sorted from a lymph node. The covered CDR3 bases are TGCACCTGCAGTGCAGATAGGAGGGGGATGAATGCT. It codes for CTCSADRRGMNA. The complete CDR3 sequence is CTCSADRRGMNAEQFF.